A selection of T cell receptor beta chains follows, all from one sample in a study of vaccination effects on CD4 cells after COVID-19. Measured with immunoSEQ multiplex PCR; TCRdb has only the in-frame clones, and not every one. The sample has roughly 34,000 clones, approximately 82% seen once. These receptors are not linked to any known antigen. Here the sequenced sample was CD4+ T cells from PBMCs cultured with HCoV-NL63 spike peptides, taken after COVID-19 vaccination. These receptors were obtained from a human donor who received a COVID-19 vaccine. Some clones in this sample may be carry-over from other donors' samples. Both conserved end residues are part of each CDR3. The D gene is left open where the match is weak.

v_call	j_call	d_call	cdr3_aa	cdr3_nt
TRBV20-1	TRBJ1-5	NA	CSAGPGPQHF	TGCAGTGCTGGTCCGGGGCCCCAGCATTTT
TRBV3-1/TRBV3-2	TRBJ1-2	NA	CASSQDRDAYGYTF	TGTGCCAGCAGCCAAGACAGGGATGCCTATGGCTACACCTTC
TRBV28	TRBJ1-6	NA	CASSPDENSPLHF	TGTGCCAGCAGTCCAGACGAAAATTCACCCCTCCACTTT
TRBV5-1	TRBJ2-5	NA	CASSPDGGKETQYF	TGCGCCAGCAGCCCGGATGGGGGGAAAGAGACCCAGTACTTC
TRBV24-1	TRBJ2-2	NA	CATSAQRNTGELFF	TGTGCCACCAGTGCCCAGCGGAACACCGGGGAGCTGTTTTTT
TRBV6-5	TRBJ2-1	NA	CASSGAMINEQFF	TGTGCCAGCTCGGGGGCCATGATCAATGAGCAGTTCTTC
TRBV2	TRBJ1-5	NA	CASSVAGSNQPQHF	TGTGCCAGCAGTGTGGCGGGTAGCAATCAGCCCCAGCATTTT
TRBV5-5	TRBJ2-3	TRBD1	CASSRLGDRIRTDTQYF	TGTGCCAGCAGCCGATTGGGGGACAGGATACGCACAGATACGCAGTATTTT
TRBV12-3/TRBV12-4	TRBJ1-4	NA	CASSSGLPGLFF	TGTGCCAGCAGTTCGGGTTTGCCGGGACTGTTTTTT
TRBV5-8	TRBJ1-4	TRBD1	CASTSHRGLEKLFF	TGTGCCAGCACCTCCCACAGGGGGCTTGAAAAACTGTTTTTT
TRBV18	TRBJ1-6	NA	CASSPYRDDNSPLHF	TGTGCCAGCTCACCGTACAGGGATGATAATTCACCCCTCCACTTT